Listed below are T cell receptor beta chains from one sample, sequenced in a study of T-cell memory formation after mild COVID-19. From the 5' RACE reads, TCRdb called clonotypes with MiXCR, one entry per CDR3 protein. The data hold around 80,000 distinct CDR3 sequences, with roughly 13% observed a single time. Sequencing input: PBMCs or a T cell subset sorted from them (not recorded which). The receptors originated from a man between 18 and 35 years old who had mild COVID-19 (a few samples of this study predate the infection). Cell type and time point are not known. Each CDR3 is given with its conserved first and last residue. A D gene is named only where the DNA matches it firmly. Clone size is shown for a subset of rows, as once, few, many or a class of expanded clone.

>TRBJ1-1|-|-|TRBV4-1
CASSQYYTEMMNTEAFF
TGCGCCAGCAGCCAGTATTACACAGAGATGATGAACACTGAAGCTTTCTTT
>TRBJ2-7|many|TRBD1|TRBV20-1
CSAPGRTGGLEQYF
TGCAGTGCTCCAGGAAGGACAGGGGGTCTCGAGCAGTACTTC
>TRBJ2-1|few|TRBD2|TRBV20-1
CSAPGAGGRRMDEQFF
TGCAGTGCACCCGGGGCGGGGGGGCGAAGAATGGATGAGCAGTTCTTC
>TRBJ2-6|-|TRBD1|TRBV7-9
CASSLVRTGFLPGANVLTF
TGTGCCAGCAGCTTAGTGAGGACAGGCTTTCTGCCTGGGGCCAACGTCCTGACTTTC
>TRBJ1-4|few|-|TRBV7-6
CASSPRRPGLDEKLFF
TGTGCCAGCAGTCCCAGGCGGCCAGGTTTAGACGAAAAACTGTTTTTT
>TRBJ1-1|many|-|TRBV18
CASSPGTEAFF
TGTGCCAGCTCACCAGGCACTGAAGCTTTCTTT
>TRBJ1-5|-|-|TRBV11-2
CASSVSQGFNQPQHF
TGTGCCAGCAGCGTCTCACAGGGATTCAATCAGCCCCAGCATTTT
>TRBJ2-3|-|TRBD1|TRBV27
CASSYPDRNFPDTQYF
TGTGCCAGCAGTTACCCGGACAGGAACTTCCCAGATACGCAGTATTTT
>TRBJ2-3|-|-|TRBV6-2/TRBV6-3
CASSYSILGNARRADTQYF
TGTGCCAGCAGTTACTCGATCCTTGGTAACGCAAGGAGAGCAGATACGCAGTATTTT
>TRBJ2-7|few|-|TRBV18
CASSDPDGTYEQYF
TGTGCCAGCTCAGATCCCGACGGAACCTACGAGCAGTACTTC
>TRBJ2-3|many|-|TRBV12-3/TRBV12-4
CASSWVHSTDTQYF
TGTGCCAGCAGTTGGGTCCACAGCACAGATACGCAGTATTTT
>TRBJ2-7|many|TRBD2|TRBV4-3
CASSQEFSGGSYEQYF
TGCGCCAGCAGCCAAGAATTTAGCGGGGGTTCCTACGAGCAGTACTTC
>TRBJ1-1|few|TRBD1|TRBV7-9
CASSWTGSTEAFF
TGTGCCAGCAGCTGGACAGGGAGCACTGAAGCTTTCTTT
>TRBJ2-3|few|-|TRBV27
CASSSRDLTDTQYF
TGTGCCAGCAGTTCCCGGGACCTCACAGATACGCAGTATTTT
>TRBJ1-2|-|TRBD1|TRBV5-1
CASRTDRVRYGYTF
TGCGCCAGCAGAACGGACAGGGTGAGGTATGGCTACACCTTC
>TRBJ2-1|-|TRBD1|TRBV7-6
CASSSDRGQGLYNEQFF
TGTGCCAGCAGCTCAGACAGGGGACAGGGACTCTACAATGAGCAGTTCTTC
>TRBJ2-3|few|-|TRBV6-2/TRBV6-3
CASSYSPDPVDGAHNVNTQYF
TGTGCCAGCAGTTACTCGCCCGACCCGGTCGACGGGGCGCACAACGTGAATACGCAGTATTTT
>TRBJ2-7|few|-|TRBV4-1
CASSRVGSSYEQYF
TGCGCCAGCAGCCGAGTCGGCTCCTCCTACGAGCAGTACTTC
>TRBJ2-3|few|TRBD2|TRBV6-4
CASSGGGASTDTQYF
TGTGCCAGCAGTGGCGGGGGGGCCAGCACAGATACGCAGTATTTT
>TRBJ1-3|-|-|TRBV12-5
CASGLKVMQGSGNTIYF
TGTGCTAGTGGTCTGAAGGTGATGCAGGGATCTGGAAACACCATATATTTT
>TRBJ2-1|few|-|TRBV27
CASSSGSSYNEQFF
TGTGCCAGCAGTTCGGGAAGCTCCTACAATGAGCAGTTCTTC
>TRBJ2-7|-|-|TRBV11-1
CASSGSGVRFYEQYF
TGTGCCAGCAGCGGGTCAGGGGTCAGATTCTACGAGCAGTACTTC
>TRBJ2-1|few|TRBD1|TRBV27
CASSIWTGGYEQFF
TGTGCCAGCAGTATCTGGACAGGGGGTTATGAGCAGTTCTTC
>TRBJ2-3|few|TRBD2|TRBV4-1
CASSQDPPSGGVTDTQYF
TGCGCCAGCAGCCAAGATCCGCCTAGCGGGGGGGTAACAGATACGCAGTATTTT
>TRBJ2-3|-|-|TRBV5-4
CASSLGSYNGDTQYF
TGTGCCAGCAGCTTGGGGTCCTACAACGGGGATACGCAGTATTTT
>TRBJ1-5|-|-|TRBV15
CATRGTLGNQPQHF
TGTGCCACCAGAGGGACACTGGGTAATCAGCCCCAGCATTTT
>TRBJ1-4|few|-|TRBV6-5
CASLGRGEKLFF
TGTGCCAGCCTAGGACGTGGGGAAAAACTGTTTTTT
>TRBJ2-7|-|-|TRBV7-9
CASGTNSYEQYF
TGTGCCAGCGGGACAAACTCCTACGAGCAGTACTTC
>TRBJ1-1|-|-|TRBV19
CASGWNTEAFF
TGTGCCAGTGGGTGGAACACTGAAGCTTTCTTT
>TRBJ2-7|few|TRBD1|TRBV25-1
CASSEWDSYEQYF
TGTGCCAGCAGTGAGTGGGACAGCTACGAGCAGTACTTC
>TRBJ2-3|few|-|TRBV11-2
CASSLAPYTQYF
TGTGCCAGCAGCTTAGCCCCATATACGCAGTATTTT
>TRBJ1-2|-|-|TRBV19
CASSIPYEGYTF
TGTGCCAGTAGTATCCCATATGAGGGCTACACCTTC
>TRBJ2-7|-|TRBD2|TRBV4-1
CASSPRGGGYEQYF
TGCGCCAGCAGCCCCCGGGGGGGCGGGTACGAGCAGTACTTC
>TRBJ1-3|-|TRBD1|TRBV11-2
CASSLPGQGAGNTIYF
TGTGCCAGCAGCCTGCCGGGACAGGGGGCTGGAAACACCATATATTTT
>TRBJ2-3|-|-|TRBV4-3
CASSLTEGYTDTQYF
TGCGCCAGCAGCCTCACGGAGGGGTACACAGATACGCAGTATTTT
>TRBJ1-2|many|-|TRBV7-9
CASSLEGFHGYTF
TGTGCCAGCAGCTTGGAGGGGTTCCATGGCTACACCTTC
>TRBJ2-2|many|-|TRBV7-2
CASSLSHTGELFF
TGTGCCAGCAGCTTAAGTCACACCGGGGAGCTGTTTTTT
>TRBJ2-3|-|TRBD1|TRBV4-3
CTSSQDGTGGQDTQYF
TGCACCAGCAGCCAAGATGGGACAGGGGGCCAAGATACGCAGTATTTT
>TRBJ1-3|-|-|TRBV7-9
CASRGGNTIYF
TGTGCCAGCAGGGGAGGAAACACCATATATTTT
>TRBJ2-2|few|-|TRBV6-2/TRBV6-3
CASSYPLGGSELFF
TGTGCCAGCAGTTATCCACTTGGGGGGTCGGAGCTGTTTTTT
>TRBJ2-5|few|TRBD2|TRBV7-2
CATRTSGGAGETQYF
TGTGCCACCAGGACTAGCGGGGGGGCAGGGGAGACCCAGTACTTC
>TRBJ2-2|-|-|TRBV28
CAIAPGRANTGELFF
TGTGCCATCGCACCGGGACGCGCGAACACCGGGGAGCTGTTTTTT
>TRBJ2-2|many|TRBD1|TRBV7-8
CASSLGTGTGELFF
TGTGCCAGCAGTTTAGGGACAGGGACCGGGGAGCTGTTTTTT
>TRBJ2-2|-|-|TRBV27
CASSFFRENTGELFF
TGTGCCAGCAGTTTTTTCAGAGAGAACACCGGGGAGCTGTTTTTT
>TRBJ2-2|few|-|TRBV5-6
CASSWGAGAGELFF
TGTGCCAGCAGCTGGGGGGCAGGCGCCGGGGAGCTGTTTTTT
>TRBJ2-5|-|TRBD1|TRBV6-2/TRBV6-3
CASSHILGQSQETQYF
TGTGCCAGCAGCCACATCCTGGGACAGTCCCAAGAGACCCAGTACTTC
>TRBJ2-1|-|-|TRBV4-1
CASSQGVGGNEQFF
TGCGCCAGCAGCCAAGGAGTCGGGGGAAATGAGCAGTTCTTC
>TRBJ1-5|-|TRBD1|TRBV7-9
CASSTGQGNQPQHF
TGTGCCAGCAGCACTGGACAGGGCAATCAGCCCCAGCATTTT
>TRBJ2-2|-|-|TRBV7-2
CASSYLSGRNTGELFF
TGTGCCAGCAGCTATTTGAGCGGACGCAACACCGGGGAGCTGTTTTTT
>TRBJ2-3|few|-|TRBV7-9
CASSPTVSTDTQYF
TGTGCCAGCAGCCCTACGGTGAGCACAGATACGCAGTATTTT
>TRBJ2-1|-|TRBD2|TRBV4-1
CASSRSSGGAVYEQFF
TGCGCCAGCAGCCGGAGTAGCGGGGGGGCTGTGTATGAGCAGTTCTTC